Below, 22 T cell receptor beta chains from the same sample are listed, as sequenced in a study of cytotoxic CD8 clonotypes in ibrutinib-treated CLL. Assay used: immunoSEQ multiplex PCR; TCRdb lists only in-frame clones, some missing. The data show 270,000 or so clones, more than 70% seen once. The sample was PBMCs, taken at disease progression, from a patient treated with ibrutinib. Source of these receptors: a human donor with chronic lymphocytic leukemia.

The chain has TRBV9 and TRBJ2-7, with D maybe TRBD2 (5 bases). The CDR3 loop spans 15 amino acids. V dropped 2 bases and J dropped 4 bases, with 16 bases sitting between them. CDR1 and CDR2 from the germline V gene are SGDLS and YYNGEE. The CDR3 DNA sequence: TGTGCCAGCAGCGTGTCGACGGGGATAGATTACGAGCAGTACTTC. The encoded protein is CASSVSTGIDYEQYF.

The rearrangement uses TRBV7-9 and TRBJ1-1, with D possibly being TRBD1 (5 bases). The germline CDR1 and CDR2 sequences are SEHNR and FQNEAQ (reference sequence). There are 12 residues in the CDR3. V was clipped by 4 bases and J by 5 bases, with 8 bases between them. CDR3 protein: CASSSRVTEAFF. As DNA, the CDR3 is TGTGCCAGCAGCTCCAGGGTGACTGAAGCTTTCTTT.

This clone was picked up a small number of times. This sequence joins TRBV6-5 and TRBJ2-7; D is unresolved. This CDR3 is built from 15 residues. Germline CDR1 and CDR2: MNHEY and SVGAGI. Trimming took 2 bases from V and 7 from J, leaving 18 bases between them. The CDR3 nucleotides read TGTGCCAGCAGTTACGCCGTGGCCCGAGGTAGGGAGCAGTACTTC. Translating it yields CASSYAVARGREQYF.

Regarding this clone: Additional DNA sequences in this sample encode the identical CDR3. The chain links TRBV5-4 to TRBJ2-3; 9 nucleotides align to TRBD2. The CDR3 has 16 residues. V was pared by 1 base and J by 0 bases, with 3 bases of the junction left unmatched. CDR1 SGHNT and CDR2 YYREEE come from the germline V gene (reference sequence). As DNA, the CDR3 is TGTGCCAGCAGCTTGCGCGCGGGGGGGAGCACAGATACGCAGTATTTT. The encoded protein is CASSLRAGGSTDTQYF.

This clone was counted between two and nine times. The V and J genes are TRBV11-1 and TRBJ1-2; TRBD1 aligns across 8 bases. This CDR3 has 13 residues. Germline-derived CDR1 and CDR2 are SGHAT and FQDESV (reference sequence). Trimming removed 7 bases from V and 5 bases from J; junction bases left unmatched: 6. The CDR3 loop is CASNNRGDYGYTF. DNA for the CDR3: TGTGCCAGCAACAACAGGGGGGATTATGGCTACACCTTC.

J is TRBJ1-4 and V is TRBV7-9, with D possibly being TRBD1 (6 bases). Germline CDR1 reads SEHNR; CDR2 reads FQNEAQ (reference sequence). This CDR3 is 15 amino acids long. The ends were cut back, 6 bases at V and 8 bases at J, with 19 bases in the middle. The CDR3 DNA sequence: TGTGCCAGCAGTCCCCCCGGACAGATGAAGGAAAAACTGTTTTTT. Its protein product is CASSPPGQMKEKLFF.

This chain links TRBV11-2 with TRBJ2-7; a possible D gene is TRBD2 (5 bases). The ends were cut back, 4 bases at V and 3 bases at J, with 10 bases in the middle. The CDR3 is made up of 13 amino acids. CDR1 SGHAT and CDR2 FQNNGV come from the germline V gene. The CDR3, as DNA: TGTGCCAGCAGCTCGGGATCCAACTACGAGCAGTACTTC. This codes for CASSSGSNYEQYF.

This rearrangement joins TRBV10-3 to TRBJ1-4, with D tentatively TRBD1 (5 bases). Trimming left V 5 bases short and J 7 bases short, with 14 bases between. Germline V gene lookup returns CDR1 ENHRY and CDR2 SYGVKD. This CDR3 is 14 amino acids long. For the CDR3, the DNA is TGTGCCATCAGTCCTAGTGGGGGAATTGAAAAACTGTTTTTT. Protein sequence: CAISPSGGIEKLFF.

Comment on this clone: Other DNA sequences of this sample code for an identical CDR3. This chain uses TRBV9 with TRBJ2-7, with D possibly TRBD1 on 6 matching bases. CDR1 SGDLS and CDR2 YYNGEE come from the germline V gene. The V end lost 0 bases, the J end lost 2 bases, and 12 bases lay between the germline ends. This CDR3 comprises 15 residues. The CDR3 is CASSVAGAPTYEQYF. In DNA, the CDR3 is TGTGCCAGCAGCGTAGCAGGGGCCCCGACCTACGAGCAGTACTTC.

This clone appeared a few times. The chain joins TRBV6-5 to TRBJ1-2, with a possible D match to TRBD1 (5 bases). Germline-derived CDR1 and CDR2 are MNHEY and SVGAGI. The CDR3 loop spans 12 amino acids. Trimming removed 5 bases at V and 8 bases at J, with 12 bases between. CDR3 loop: CASSRGVWGYTF. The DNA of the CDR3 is TGTGCCAGCAGTAGAGGGGTCTGGGGCTACACCTTC.

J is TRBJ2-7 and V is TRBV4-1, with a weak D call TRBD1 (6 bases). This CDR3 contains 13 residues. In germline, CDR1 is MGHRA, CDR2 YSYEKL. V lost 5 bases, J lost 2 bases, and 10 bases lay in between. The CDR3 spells CASSYRDTYEQYF. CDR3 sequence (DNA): TGCGCCAGCAGCTACCGGGACACCTACGAGCAGTACTTC.

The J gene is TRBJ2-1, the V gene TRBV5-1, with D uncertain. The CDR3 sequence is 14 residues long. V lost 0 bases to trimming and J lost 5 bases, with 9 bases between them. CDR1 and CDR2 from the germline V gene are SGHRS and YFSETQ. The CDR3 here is CASSLEVYHNEQFF. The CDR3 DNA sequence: TGCGCCAGCAGCTTGGAAGTTTACCACAATGAGCAGTTCTTC.

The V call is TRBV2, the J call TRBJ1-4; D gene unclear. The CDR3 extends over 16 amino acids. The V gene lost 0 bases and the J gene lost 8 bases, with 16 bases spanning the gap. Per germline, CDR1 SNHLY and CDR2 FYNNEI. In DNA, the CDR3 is TGTGCCAGCAGTGAAGCTCAGGTCGGGGTAGGGGAAAAACTGTTTTTT. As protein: CASSEAQVGVGEKLFF. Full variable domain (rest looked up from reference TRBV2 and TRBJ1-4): EPEVTQTPSHQVTQMGQEVILRCVPISNHLYFYWYRQILGQKVEFLVSFYNNEISEKSEIFDDQFSVERPDGSNFTLKIRSTKLEDSAMYFCASSEAQVGVGEKLFFGSGTQLSVL.

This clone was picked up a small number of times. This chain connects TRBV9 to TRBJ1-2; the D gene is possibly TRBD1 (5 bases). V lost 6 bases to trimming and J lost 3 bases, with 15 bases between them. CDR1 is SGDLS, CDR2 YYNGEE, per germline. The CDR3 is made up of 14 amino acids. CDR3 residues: CASTPPGRDYGYTF. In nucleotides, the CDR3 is TGTGCCAGCACCCCCCCAGGGCGTGACTATGGCTACACCTTC.

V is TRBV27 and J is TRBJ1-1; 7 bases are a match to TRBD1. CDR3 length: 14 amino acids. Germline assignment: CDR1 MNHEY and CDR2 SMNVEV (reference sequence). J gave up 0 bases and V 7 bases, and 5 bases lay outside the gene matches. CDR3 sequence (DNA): TGTGCCAGCACTACAGGGGCGTTGAACACTGAAGCTTTCTTT. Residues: CASTTGALNTEAFF.

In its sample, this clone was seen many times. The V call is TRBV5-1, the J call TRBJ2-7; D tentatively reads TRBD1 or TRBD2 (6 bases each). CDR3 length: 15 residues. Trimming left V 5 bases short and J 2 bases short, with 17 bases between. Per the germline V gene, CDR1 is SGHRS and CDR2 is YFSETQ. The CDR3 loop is CASRIKGGLTYEQYF. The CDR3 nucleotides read TGCGCCAGCAGAATCAAGGGGGGTCTAACCTACGAGCAGTACTTC.

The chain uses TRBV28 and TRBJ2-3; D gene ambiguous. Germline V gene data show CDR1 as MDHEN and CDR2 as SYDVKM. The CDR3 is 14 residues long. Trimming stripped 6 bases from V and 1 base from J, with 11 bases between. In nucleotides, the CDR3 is TGTGCCAGCAGCCGTGACCCAGGCACAGATACGCAGTATTTT. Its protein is CASSRDPGTDTQYF.

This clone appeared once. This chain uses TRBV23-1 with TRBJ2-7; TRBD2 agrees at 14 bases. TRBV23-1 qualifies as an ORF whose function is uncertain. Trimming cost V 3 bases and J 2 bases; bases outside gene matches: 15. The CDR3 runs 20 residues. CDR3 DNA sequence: TGCGCCAGCAGTCAGGGACTAGCGGGAGACCAGCCAGCCATTGCCTACGAGCAGTACTTC. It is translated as CASSQGLAGDQPAIAYEQYF.

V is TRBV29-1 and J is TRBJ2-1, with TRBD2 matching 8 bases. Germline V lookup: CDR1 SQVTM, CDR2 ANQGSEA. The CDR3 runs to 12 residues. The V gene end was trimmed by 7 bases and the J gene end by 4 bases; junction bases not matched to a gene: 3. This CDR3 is CSGLATYNEQFF. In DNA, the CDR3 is TGCAGCGGACTAGCGACGTACAATGAGCAGTTCTTC.

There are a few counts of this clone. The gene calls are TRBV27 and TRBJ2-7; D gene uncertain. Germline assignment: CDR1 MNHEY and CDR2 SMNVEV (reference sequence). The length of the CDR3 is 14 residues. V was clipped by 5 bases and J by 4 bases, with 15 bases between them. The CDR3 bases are TGTGCCAGCAGTCCCCTGACCAAACCTTACGAGCAGTACTTC. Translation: CASSPLTKPYEQYF.

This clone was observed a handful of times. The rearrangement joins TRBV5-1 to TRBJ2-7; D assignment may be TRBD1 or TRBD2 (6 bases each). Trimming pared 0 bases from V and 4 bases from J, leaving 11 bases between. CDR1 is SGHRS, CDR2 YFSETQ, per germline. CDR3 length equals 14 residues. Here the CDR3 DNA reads TGCGCCAGCAGCTTGGAGCAGGGGAGGTACGAGCAGTACTTC. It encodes CASSLEQGRYEQYF. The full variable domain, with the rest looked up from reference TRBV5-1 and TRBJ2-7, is KAGVTQTPRYLIKTRGQQVTLSCSPISGHRSVSWYQQTPGQGLQFLFEYFSETQRNKGNFPGRFSGRQFSNSRSEMNVSTLELGDSALYLCASSLEQGRYEQYFGPGTRLTVT.

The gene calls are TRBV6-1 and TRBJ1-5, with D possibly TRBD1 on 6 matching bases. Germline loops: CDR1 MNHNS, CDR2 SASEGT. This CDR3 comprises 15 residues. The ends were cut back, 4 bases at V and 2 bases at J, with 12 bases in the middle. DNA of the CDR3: TGTGCCAGCAGTGTCGCGGGGGCCGGCAATCAGCCCCAGCATTTT. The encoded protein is CASSVAGAGNQPQHF.